This T cell receptor (beta chain) was recorded in a study of radiation and T cells in renal cell carcinoma. TCRdb's table, derived via immunoSEQ multiplex PCR, lists solely in-frame clones and lacks some. The table shows about 78,000 clones, with about 89% occurring only once. Of note for this clone: Antigen specificity is unknown.

Notes on the study in general: Top tumor clonotypes rose in blood 2 weeks post-radiation, then contracted.

Stated time point: blood 4 weeks post-SBRT, at nephrectomy. Treatment described: 15 Gy SBRT to primary tumor, nephrectomy 4 weeks later. Nephrectomy followed 15 Gy stereotactic body radiation by 4 weeks. Radiation-treated patients gave blood at baseline, week 2 and week 4. The tumor was a clear cell renal cell carcinoma. Per germline, CDR1 MNHEY and CDR2 SMNVEV (reference sequence). J gave up 4 bases and V 6 bases, and 4 bases lay outside the gene matches. The CDR3 is made up of 14 amino acids. The material was blood, obtained from a patient whose treatment included radiotherapy and nephrectomy. The V and J genes are TRBV27 and TRBJ2-2; 8 positions match TRBD2. The TCR sequence derives from a woman aged 65 to 85 with renal cell carcinoma. DNA of the CDR3: TGTGCCAGCAGGGGGACTAGGTCCACCGGGGAGCTGTTTTTT. This translates into CASRGTRSTGELFF.